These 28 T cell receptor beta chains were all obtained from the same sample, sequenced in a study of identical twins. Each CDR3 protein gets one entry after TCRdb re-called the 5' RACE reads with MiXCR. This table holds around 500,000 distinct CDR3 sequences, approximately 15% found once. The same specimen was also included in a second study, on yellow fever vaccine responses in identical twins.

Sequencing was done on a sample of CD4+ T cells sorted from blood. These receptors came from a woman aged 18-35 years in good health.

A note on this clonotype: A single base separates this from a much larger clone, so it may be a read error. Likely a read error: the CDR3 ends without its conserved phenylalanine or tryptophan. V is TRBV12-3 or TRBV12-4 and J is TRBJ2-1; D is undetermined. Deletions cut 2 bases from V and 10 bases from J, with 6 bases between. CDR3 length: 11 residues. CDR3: CASSLIGEQFS. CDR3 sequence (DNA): TGTGCCAGCAGTTTAATCGGGGAGCAGTTCTCC.

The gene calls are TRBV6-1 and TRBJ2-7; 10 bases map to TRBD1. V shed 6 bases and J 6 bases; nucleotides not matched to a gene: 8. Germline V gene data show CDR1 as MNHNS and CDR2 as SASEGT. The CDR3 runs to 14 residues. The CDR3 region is CASSPGTGVVEQYF. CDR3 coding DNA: TGTGCCAGCAGCCCCGGGACAGGGGTTGTCGAGCAGTACTTC.

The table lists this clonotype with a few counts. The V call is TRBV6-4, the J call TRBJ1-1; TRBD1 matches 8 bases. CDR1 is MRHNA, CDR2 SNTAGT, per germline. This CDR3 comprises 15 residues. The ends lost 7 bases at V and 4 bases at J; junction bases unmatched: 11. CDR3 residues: CASTQTGVGFTEAFF. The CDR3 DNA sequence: TGTGCCAGCACTCAGACAGGGGTTGGATTCACTGAAGCTTTCTTT.

The CDR3 spells CASSPEPYQQYF. CDR3 DNA sequence: TGTGCCAGCTCACCCGAACCGTACCAGCAGTACTTC. The chain employs TRBV18 and TRBJ2-7, with D uncertain. This CDR3 region has 12 residues. Per germline, CDR1 KGHSH and CDR2 LQKENI. V was clipped by 3 bases and J by 8 bases, with 11 bases between them.

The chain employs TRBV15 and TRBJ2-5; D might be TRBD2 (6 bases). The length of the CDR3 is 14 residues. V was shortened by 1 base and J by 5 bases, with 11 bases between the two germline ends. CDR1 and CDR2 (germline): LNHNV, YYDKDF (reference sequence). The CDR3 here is CATSRGGGDETQYF. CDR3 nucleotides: TGTGCCACCAGCAGAGGGGGAGGTGACGAGACCCAGTACTTC. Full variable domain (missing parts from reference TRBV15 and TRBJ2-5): DAMVIQNPRYQVTQFGKPVTLSCSQTLNHNVMYWYQQKSSQAPKLLFHYYDKDFNNEADTPDNFQSRRPNTSFCFLDIRSPGLGDTAMYLCATSRGGGDETQYFGPGTRLLVL.

The DNA for the CDR3 is TGTGCCACCACACGACAGGGGGCAGATACTGAAGCTTTCTTT. Translated: CATTRQGADTEAFF. This sequence joins TRBV24-1 and TRBJ1-1, with 10 bases identical to TRBD1. Looked up from germline, CDR1 is KGHDR and CDR2 is SFDVKD. V shed 8 bases, J shed 5 bases, and the junction held 7 bases outside the gene matches. The CDR3 is 14 residues long.

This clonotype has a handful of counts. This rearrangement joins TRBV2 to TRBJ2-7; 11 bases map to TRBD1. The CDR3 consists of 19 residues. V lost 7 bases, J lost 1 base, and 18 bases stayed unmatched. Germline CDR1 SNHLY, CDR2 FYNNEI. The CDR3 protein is CASTLTEGPGTGGSYEQYF. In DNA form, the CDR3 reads TGTGCCAGCACATTGACTGAGGGTCCCGGGACAGGGGGATCCTACGAGCAGTACTTC.

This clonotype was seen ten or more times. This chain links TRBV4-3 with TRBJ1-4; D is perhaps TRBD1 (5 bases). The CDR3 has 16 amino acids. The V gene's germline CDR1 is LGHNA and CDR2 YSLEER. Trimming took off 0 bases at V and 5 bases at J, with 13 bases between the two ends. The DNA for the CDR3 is TGCGCCAGCAGCCAAGAAGGAACAGGCACAAATGAAAAACTGTTTTTT. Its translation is CASSQEGTGTNEKLFF.

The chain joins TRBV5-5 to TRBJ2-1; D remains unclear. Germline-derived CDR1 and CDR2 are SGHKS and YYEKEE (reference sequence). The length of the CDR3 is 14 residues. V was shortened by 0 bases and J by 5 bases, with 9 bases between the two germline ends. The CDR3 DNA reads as TGTGCCAGCAGCTTGGTGGCAGCCAACAATGAGCAGTTCTTC. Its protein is CASSLVAANNEQFF.

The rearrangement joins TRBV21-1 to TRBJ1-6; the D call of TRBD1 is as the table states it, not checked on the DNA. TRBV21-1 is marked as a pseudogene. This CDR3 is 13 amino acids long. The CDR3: CARPGQDNSPLHF. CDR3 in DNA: TGTGCCCGACCGGGACAGGATAATTCACCCCTCCACTTT.

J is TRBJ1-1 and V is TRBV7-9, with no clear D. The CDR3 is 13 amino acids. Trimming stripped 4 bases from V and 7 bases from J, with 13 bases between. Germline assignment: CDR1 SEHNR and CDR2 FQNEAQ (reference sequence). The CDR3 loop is CASSWTFGGEAFF. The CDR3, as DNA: TGTGCCAGCAGCTGGACTTTCGGTGGTGAAGCTTTCTTT. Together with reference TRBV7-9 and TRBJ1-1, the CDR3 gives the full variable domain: DTGVSQNPRHKITKRGQNVTFRCDPISEHNRLYWYRQTLGQGPEFLTYFQNEAQLEKSRLLSDRFSAERPKGSFSTLEIQRTEQGDSAMYLCASSWTFGGEAFFGQGTRLTVV.

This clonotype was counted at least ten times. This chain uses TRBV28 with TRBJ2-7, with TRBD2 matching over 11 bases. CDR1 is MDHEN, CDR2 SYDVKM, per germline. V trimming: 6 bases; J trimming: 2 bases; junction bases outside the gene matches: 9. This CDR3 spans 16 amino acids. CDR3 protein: CASSKGTSGIPYEQYF. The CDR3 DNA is TGTGCCAGCAGCAAAGGGACTAGCGGCATTCCCTACGAGCAGTACTTC.

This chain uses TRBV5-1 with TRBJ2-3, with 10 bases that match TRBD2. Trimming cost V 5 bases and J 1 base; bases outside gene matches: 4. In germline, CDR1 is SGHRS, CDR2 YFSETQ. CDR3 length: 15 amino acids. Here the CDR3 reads CASRTGTSGTDTQYF. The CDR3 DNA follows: TGCGCCAGCAGGACCGGGACTAGCGGCACAGATACGCAGTATTTT.

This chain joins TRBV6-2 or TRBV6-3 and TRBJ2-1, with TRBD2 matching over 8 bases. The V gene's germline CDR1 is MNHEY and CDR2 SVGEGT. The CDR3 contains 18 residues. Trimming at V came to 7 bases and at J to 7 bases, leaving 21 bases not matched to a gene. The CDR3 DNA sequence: TGTGCCAGCACCACCGAGGGGCGTCTAGCGGGTGTAGGGAATGAGCAGTTCTTC. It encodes CASTTEGRLAGVGNEQFF.

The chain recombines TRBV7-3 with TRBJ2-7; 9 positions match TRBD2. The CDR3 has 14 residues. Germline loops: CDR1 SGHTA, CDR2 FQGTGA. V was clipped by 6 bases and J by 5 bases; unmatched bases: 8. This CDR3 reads CASRSTGTSNEQYF. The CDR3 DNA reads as TGTGCCAGCAGGTCGACCGGGACTAGCAACGAGCAGTACTTC.

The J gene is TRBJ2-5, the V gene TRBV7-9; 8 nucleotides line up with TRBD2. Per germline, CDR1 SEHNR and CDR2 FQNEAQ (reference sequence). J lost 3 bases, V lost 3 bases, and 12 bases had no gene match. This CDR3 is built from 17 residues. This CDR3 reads CASSFLFAGGRKETQYF. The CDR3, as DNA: TGTGCCAGCAGCTTCCTCTTCGCGGGGGGCCGAAAAGAGACCCAGTACTTC.

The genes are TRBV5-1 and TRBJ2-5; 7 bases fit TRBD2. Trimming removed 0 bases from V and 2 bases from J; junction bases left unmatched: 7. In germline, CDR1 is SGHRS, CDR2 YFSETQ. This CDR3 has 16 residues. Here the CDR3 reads CASSLAPAGSQETQYF. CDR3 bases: TGCGCCAGCAGCTTGGCACCAGCGGGATCGCAAGAGACCCAGTACTTC.

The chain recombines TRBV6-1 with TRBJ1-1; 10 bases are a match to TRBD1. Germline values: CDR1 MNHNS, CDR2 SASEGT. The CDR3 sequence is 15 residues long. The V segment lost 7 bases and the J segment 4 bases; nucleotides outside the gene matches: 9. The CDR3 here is CASTPGWTGGTEAFF. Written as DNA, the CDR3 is TGTGCCAGCACCCCGGGGTGGACAGGGGGCACTGAAGCTTTCTTT.

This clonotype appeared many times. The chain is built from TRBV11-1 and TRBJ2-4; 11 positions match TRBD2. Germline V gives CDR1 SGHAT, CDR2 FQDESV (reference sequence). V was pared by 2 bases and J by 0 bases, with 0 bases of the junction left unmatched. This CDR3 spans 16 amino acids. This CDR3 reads CASSLLAGGAKNIQYF. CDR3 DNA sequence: TGTGCCAGCAGCTTACTAGCGGGAGGAGCCAAAAACATTCAGTACTTC.

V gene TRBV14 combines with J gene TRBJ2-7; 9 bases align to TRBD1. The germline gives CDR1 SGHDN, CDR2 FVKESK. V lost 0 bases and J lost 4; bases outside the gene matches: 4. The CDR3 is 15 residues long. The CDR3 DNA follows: TGTGCCAGCAGCCAAGATGGGGACAGGGCTTACGAGCAGTACTTC. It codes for CASSQDGDRAYEQYF.

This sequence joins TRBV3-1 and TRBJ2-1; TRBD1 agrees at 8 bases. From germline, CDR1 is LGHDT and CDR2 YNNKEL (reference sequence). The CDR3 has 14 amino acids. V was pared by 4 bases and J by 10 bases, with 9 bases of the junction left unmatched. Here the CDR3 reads CASSPGQGYREQFF. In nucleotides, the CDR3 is TGTGCCAGCAGCCCCGGACAGGGCTACAGGGAGCAGTTCTTC.

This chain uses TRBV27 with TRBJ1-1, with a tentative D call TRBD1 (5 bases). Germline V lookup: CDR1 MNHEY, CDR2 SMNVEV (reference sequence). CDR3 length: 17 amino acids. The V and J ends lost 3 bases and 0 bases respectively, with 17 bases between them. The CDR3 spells CASSFRRGLGMNTEAFF. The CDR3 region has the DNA TGTGCCAGCAGTTTTCGTAGGGGACTGGGAATGAACACTGAAGCTTTCTTT.

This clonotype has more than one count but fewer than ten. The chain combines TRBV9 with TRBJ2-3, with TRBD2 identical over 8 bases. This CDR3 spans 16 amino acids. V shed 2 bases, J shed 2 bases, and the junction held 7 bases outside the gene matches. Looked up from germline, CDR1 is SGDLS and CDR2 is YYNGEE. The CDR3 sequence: CASSVISGTYTDTQYF. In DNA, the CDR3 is TGTGCCAGCAGCGTCATTAGCGGGACCTACACAGATACGCAGTATTTT.

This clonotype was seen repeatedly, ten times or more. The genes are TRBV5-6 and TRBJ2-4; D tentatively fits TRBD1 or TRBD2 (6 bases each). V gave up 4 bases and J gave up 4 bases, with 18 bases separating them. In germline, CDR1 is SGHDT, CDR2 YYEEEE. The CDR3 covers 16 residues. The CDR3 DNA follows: TGTGCCAGCAGCGGAGGGGGGCTGGTCTCGAAAAACATTCAGTACTTC. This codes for CASSGGGLVSKNIQYF.

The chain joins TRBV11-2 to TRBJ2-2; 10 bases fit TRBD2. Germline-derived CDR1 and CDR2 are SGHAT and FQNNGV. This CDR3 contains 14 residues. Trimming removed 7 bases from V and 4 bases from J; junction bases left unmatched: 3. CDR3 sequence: CASTRTSGTGELFF. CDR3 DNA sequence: TGTGCCAGCACCCGGACTAGCGGCACCGGGGAGCTGTTTTTT.

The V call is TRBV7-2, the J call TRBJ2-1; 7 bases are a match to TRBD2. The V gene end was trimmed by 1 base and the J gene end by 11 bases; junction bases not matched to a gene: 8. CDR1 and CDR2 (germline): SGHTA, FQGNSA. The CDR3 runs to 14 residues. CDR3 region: CASSLGLAVPKQFF. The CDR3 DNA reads TGTGCCAGCAGCTTAGGTCTAGCGGTCCCGAAGCAGTTCTTC.

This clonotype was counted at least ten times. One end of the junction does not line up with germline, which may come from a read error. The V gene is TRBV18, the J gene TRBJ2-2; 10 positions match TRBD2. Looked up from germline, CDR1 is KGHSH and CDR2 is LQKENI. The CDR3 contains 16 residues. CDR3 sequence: CASSPLAGANTGELFF. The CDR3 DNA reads TGCGCCAGCAGCCCGCTAGCGGGGGCGAACACCGGGGAGCTGTTTTTT.

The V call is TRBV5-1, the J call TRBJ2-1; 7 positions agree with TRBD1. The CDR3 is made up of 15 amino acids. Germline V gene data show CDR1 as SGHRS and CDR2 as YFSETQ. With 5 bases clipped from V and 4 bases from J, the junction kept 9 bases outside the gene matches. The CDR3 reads CASRKIRQGYNEQFF. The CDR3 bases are TGCGCCAGCAGGAAAATACGACAGGGTTACAATGAGCAGTTCTTC.